The 15 T cell receptor beta chains below come from one sample, sequenced in a study of cytomegalovirus exposure and HLA in healthy donors. The PCR employed 60 Vbeta primers together with 13 Jbeta primers. Assay used: immunoSEQ multiplex PCR; TCRdb lists only in-frame clones, some missing. The sample totals 55,000 to 75,000 clones. The sample consisted of PBMCs. The receptors shown here come from a male donor in good health and CMV-seronegative.

The chain has TRBV6-1 and TRBJ1-4, with D tentatively TRBD1 (5 bases). The V end was cut by 8 bases, the J end by 4 bases, with 11 bases between. The CDR3 extends over 13 amino acids. Germline V gives CDR1 MNHNS, CDR2 SASEGT. In DNA, the CDR3 is TGTGCCAGCCTACGGGACTTTAATGAAAAACTGTTTTTT. Translated: CASLRDFNEKLFF.

CDR3 DNA: TGCGCCAGCAGTGAGGGACAGGGGGCCTACGAGCAGTACTTC. The encoded protein is CASSEGQGAYEQYF. V and J are TRBV10-2 and TRBJ2-7; TRBD1 matches 10 bases. Germline assignment: CDR1 WSHSY and CDR2 SAAADI. V shed 2 bases, J shed 2 bases, and the junction held 0 bases outside the gene matches. This CDR3 contains 14 residues.

J is TRBJ2-5 and V is TRBV28; 7 bases align to TRBD1. The DNA matches TRBJ2-7 better at its end, which makes the J call doubtful. From germline, CDR1 is MDHEN and CDR2 SYDVKM. The CDR3 sequence is 15 residues long. The DNA for the CDR3 is TGTGCCAGCAGCCGTACAGGGGCCGGAGAATACGAGCAGTACTTC. It yields the protein CASSRTGAGEYEQYF.

The rearrangement joins TRBV2 to TRBJ2-6, with 10 bases lining up with TRBD1. This CDR3 region has 15 residues. Per germline, CDR1 SNHLY and CDR2 FYNNEI. With 11 bases clipped from V and 3 bases from J, the junction kept 7 bases outside the gene matches. The CDR3 DNA reads as TGTGCCTCGAGAGACAGGGGGCTTGGGGCCAACGTCCTGACTTTC. Amino acid sequence: CASRDRGLGANVLTF.

The chain recombines TRBV14 with TRBJ2-7; the D is unclear. Germline CDR1 is SGHDN and CDR2 is FVKESK. The CDR3 length is 14 residues. V dropped 1 base and J dropped 3 bases, with 10 bases sitting between them. The CDR3: CASSQGAGSYEQYF. The CDR3 DNA follows: TGTGCCAGCAGCCAAGGGGCCGGAAGCTACGAGCAGTACTTC.

For this clone: One junction end does not reproduce the germline sequence, and a read error may be involved. Other DNA sequences from this sample encode an identical CDR3 as well. The rearrangement joins TRBV19 to TRBJ1-1; 12 nucleotides align to TRBD1. CDR3 length: 16 amino acids. The V gene's germline CDR1 is LNHDA and CDR2 SQIVND (reference sequence). CDR3 DNA: TGTGCCAGTAGTGATGGGACAGGGGGCAGGAACACCGAAGCTTTCTTT. Translation gives CASSDGTGGRNTEAFF.

V is TRBV28 and J is TRBJ2-7; 7 bases fit TRBD2. Germline-derived CDR1 and CDR2 are MDHEN and SYDVKM. Losses at the gene ends were 6 bases for V and 0 bases for J; bases not matched to a gene: 8. There are 15 residues in the CDR3. CDR3 DNA sequence: TGTGCCAGCAGCCAGACTAGCCTGAGCTCCTACGAGCAGTACTTC. It codes for CASSQTSLSSYEQYF. The variable domain in full, completed from reference TRBV28 and TRBJ2-7, reads DVKVTQSSRYLVKRTGEKVFLECVQDMDHENMFWYRQDPGLGLRLIYFSYDVKMKEKGDIPEGYSVSREKKERFSLILESASTNQTSMYLCASSQTSLSSYEQYFGPGTRLTVT.

The chain combines TRBV11-2 with TRBJ2-7, with 9 bases matching TRBD1. The germline CDR1 and CDR2 sequences are SGHAT and FQNNGV. CDR3 size: 14 residues. The V segment lost 6 bases and the J segment 3 bases; nucleotides outside the gene matches: 6. The CDR3 sequence: CASSSGTGIYEQYF. In DNA form, the CDR3 reads TGTGCCAGCAGTTCCGGGACAGGGATCTACGAGCAGTACTTC.

The chain carries TRBV6-1 and TRBJ2-7, with TRBD1 matching 9 bases. The germline gives CDR1 MNHNS, CDR2 SASEGT. The CDR3 length is 14 residues. After removal of 3 bases from V and 3 bases from J, the junction contained 3 bases not matched to a gene. The CDR3 sequence is CASSEGTGYYEQYF. In DNA, the CDR3 is TGTGCCAGCAGTGAGGGGACAGGGTACTACGAGCAGTACTTC.

This rearrangement joins TRBV30 to TRBJ2-2; TRBD1 might be the D (6 bases). This CDR3 contains 14 residues. Germline V gives CDR1 GTSNPN, CDR2 SVGIG (reference sequence). Trimming removed 3 bases from V and 3 bases from J, with 11 bases in between. DNA for the CDR3: TGTGCCTGGAGGCACAGGGCTTACACCGGGGAGCTGTTTTTT. It codes for CAWRHRAYTGELFF. The whole variable domain, filled in from reference TRBV30 and TRBJ2-2, reads SQTIHQWPATLVQPVGSPLSLECTVEGTSNPNLYWYRQAAGRGLQLLFYSVGIGQISSEVPQNLSASRPQDRQFILSSKKLLLSDSGFYLCAWRHRAYTGELFFGEGSRLTVL.

This chain uses TRBV2 with TRBJ2-2; 11 bases are shared with TRBD1. Trimming took 5 bases from V and 6 from J; bases not matched to a gene: 5. This CDR3 region has 15 residues. Looked up from germline, CDR1 is SNHLY and CDR2 is FYNNEI. The CDR3: CASSPGTGGPGELFF. The CDR3 DNA reads TGTGCCAGCAGTCCCGGGACAGGGGGGCCCGGGGAGCTGTTTTTT.

J is TRBJ1-6 and V is TRBV27; 9 nucleotides align to TRBD1. The CDR3 contains 14 residues. After removal of 7 bases from V and 8 bases from J, the junction contained 6 bases not matched to a gene. From germline, CDR1 is MNHEY and CDR2 SMNVEV (reference sequence). CDR3: CASTKGQGDSPLHF. The DNA of the CDR3 is TGTGCCAGCACTAAGGGACAGGGAGATTCACCCCTCCACTTT.

The J gene is TRBJ2-2, the V gene TRBV5-1, with 8 bases that match TRBD1. The CDR3 runs 16 residues. Germline V gives CDR1 SGHRS, CDR2 YFSETQ. V was pared by 0 bases and J by 8 bases, with 9 bases of the junction left unmatched. This CDR3 is CASSLEGTGMGGELFF. The CDR3 DNA sequence: TGCGCCAGCAGCTTGGAAGGGACAGGCATGGGGGGGGAGCTGTTTTTT. The full variable domain, in which reference TRBV5-1 and TRBJ2-2 provide the parts outside the CDR3, is KAGVTQTPRYLIKTRGQQVTLSCSPISGHRSVSWYQQTPGQGLQFLFEYFSETQRNKGNFPGRFSGRQFSNSRSEMNVSTLELGDSALYLCASSLEGTGMGGELFFGEGSRLTVL.

V gene TRBV5-5 combines with J gene TRBJ1-5, with 9 bases fitting TRBD1. Germline trimming cut 4 bases from V and 6 bases from J; bases unmatched to any gene: 8. CDR3 size: 15 residues. CDR1 SGHKS and CDR2 YYEKEE come from the germline V gene (reference sequence). This chain's CDR3 is CASSADRGGSQPQHF. The CDR3 DNA follows: TGTGCCAGCAGCGCGGACAGGGGCGGGAGTCAGCCCCAGCATTTT.

The chain links TRBV5-6 to TRBJ2-7, with no clear D. Germline CDR1 and CDR2: SGHDT and YYEEEE. The CDR3 is made up of 13 amino acids. The ends were cut back, 2 bases at V and 3 bases at J, with 9 bases in the middle. CDR3 region: CASSFTSIYEQYF. The CDR3 bases are TGTGCCAGCAGCTTCACGTCTATCTACGAGCAGTACTTC.